Below are 12 T cell receptor beta chains sequenced from a single sample in a study of blood T cells in healthy people across ages. Then a second PCR, running about 6 to 11 cycles, was carried out with a sample-barcoded 5' primer and a J-beta primer mix. TCRdb independently ran MiXCR on the 5' RACE reads; one entry per CDR3 protein. The table lists 1.5 million to 2 million distinct CDR3 sequences, about 31% of them singletons. The sequenced sample was blood. All receptors come from a woman aged 30 to 39 in good health.

A few counts support this clonotype. The V call is TRBV4-1, the J call TRBJ2-4, with a possible D match to TRBD2 (5 bases). Near its end, the DNA agrees better with TRBJ2-7, so the J call may be wrong. Germline loops: CDR1 MGHRA, CDR2 YSYEKL. The CDR3 loop spans 15 amino acids. CDR3 bases: TGCGCCAGCAGCCAAGTTCGGGATAGCGAATACGAGCAGTACTTC. Amino acids: CASSQVRDSEYEQYF.

V is TRBV20-1 and J is TRBJ1-1; 7 bases map to TRBD1. CDR1 and CDR2 from the germline V gene are DFQATT and SNEGSKA (reference sequence). The CDR3 consists of 14 residues. V was pared by 3 bases and J by 3 bases, with 7 bases of the junction left unmatched. The CDR3 DNA sequence: TGCAGTGCTAGTCAGAGGGGGCGGCACACTGAAGCTTTCTTT. Its translation: CSASQRGRHTEAFF.

There are many counts of this clonotype. V is TRBV13 and J is TRBJ2-1, with D unclear. The CDR3 has 11 amino acids. Germline CDR1 PRHDT, CDR2 FYEKMQ (reference sequence). Trimming took 0 bases from V and 14 from J, leaving 8 bases between them. The chain's CDR3 is CASSLGGMEFF. Here the CDR3 DNA reads TGTGCCAGCAGCTTAGGGGGGATGGAGTTCTTC.

This clonotype was picked up a small number of times. The V and J genes are TRBV27 and TRBJ1-2, with no clear D. Germline assignment: CDR1 MNHEY and CDR2 SMNVEV (reference sequence). The CDR3 is 14 residues long. Trimming stripped 4 bases from V and 3 bases from J, with 12 bases between. The CDR3 DNA reads TGTGCCAGCAGTTCGAATTGGTTGGACTATGGCTACACCTTC. Translating gives CASSSNWLDYGYTF.

This clonotype appeared a few times. The chain has TRBV29-1 and TRBJ1-2; D unresolved. Trimming shortened V by 3 bases and J by 4 bases, and 15 bases separated the two germline ends. The CDR3 has 14 amino acids. Germline loops: CDR1 SQVTM, CDR2 ANQGSEA. The CDR3: CSVDVVGSGYGYTF. CDR3 bases: TGCAGCGTTGATGTGGTAGGGAGTGGCTATGGCTACACCTTC. The whole variable domain, remainder taken from reference TRBV29-1 and TRBJ1-2, is SAVISQKPSRDICQRGTSLTIQCQVDSQVTMMFWYRQQPGQSLTLIATANQGSEATYESGFVIDKFPISRPNLTFSTLTVSNMSPEDSSIYLCSVDVVGSGYGYTFGSGTRLTVV.

Remarks on this clonotype: With a much larger clone just one base away, this may be a read error. The chain carries TRBV4-2 and TRBJ2-1; 9 bases agree with TRBD2. The germline V gene has CDR1 LGHNA and CDR2 YNFKEQ. This CDR3 contains 16 residues. After removal of 0 bases from V and 8 bases from J, the junction contained 8 bases not matched to a gene. The CDR3 region has the DNA TGTGCCAGCAGCCAAGAGGAGGGCGGGGGGGCGGATGAGCAGTTCTTC. Amino acids: CASSQEEGGGADEQFF.

This clonotype came up a few times. The chain joins TRBV18 to TRBJ1-4; unclear D gene. Germline values: CDR1 KGHSH, CDR2 LQKENI. Trimming removed 6 bases from V and 8 bases from J, with 13 bases in between. The CDR3 contains 13 residues. Here the CDR3 DNA reads TGTGCCAGCTCGCGGGTGGACGGAGAAAAACTGTTTTTT. Its translation: CASSRVDGEKLFF.

This clonotype has ten or more counts. The V and J genes are TRBV27 and TRBJ1-2, with D possibly matching TRBD1 (5 bases). V lost 5 bases, J lost 5 bases, and 9 bases lay in between. The CDR3 is 12 amino acids. CDR1 is MNHEY, CDR2 SMNVEV, per germline (reference sequence). In nucleotides, the CDR3 is TGTGCCAGCAGTCCAAAGGGGTATGGCTACACCTTC. Encoded protein: CASSPKGYGYTF.

The rearrangement uses TRBV6-6 and TRBJ1-2, with D unresolved. The V and J ends lost 0 bases and 5 bases respectively, with 7 bases between them. The CDR3 has 13 residues. Germline CDR1 and CDR2: MNHNY and SVGAGI (reference sequence). The CDR3 loop is CASSYSGRYGYTF. For the CDR3, the DNA is TGTGCCAGCAGTTACTCCGGGAGATATGGCTACACCTTC.

The chain is built from TRBV20-1 and TRBJ1-2; D unresolved. Germline values: CDR1 DFQATT, CDR2 SNEGSKA (reference sequence). The CDR3 covers 14 residues. The germline V and J ends were trimmed by 1 base and 0 bases, with 9 bases remaining between them. The CDR3 DNA reads as TGCAGTGCTAGAGTAGTGGATCCTAACTATGGCTACACCTTC. It translates to CSARVVDPNYGYTF.

The chain links TRBV2 to TRBJ1-1, with D unclear. Trimming took 3 bases from V and 3 from J, leaving 5 bases between them. This CDR3 has 12 amino acids. The germline CDR1 and CDR2 sequences are SNHLY and FYNNEI. The CDR3 sequence is CASSDEYTEAFF. Written as DNA, the CDR3 is TGTGCCAGCAGTGACGAGTACACTGAAGCTTTCTTT.

This clonotype has more than one count but fewer than ten. The chain uses TRBV3-1 and TRBJ2-5; 8 bases match TRBD2. V lost 6 bases to trimming and J lost 5 bases; unmatched junction nucleotides: 11. This CDR3 has 15 residues. Germline V CDR1 and CDR2: LGHDT, YNNKEL (reference sequence). The DNA of the CDR3 is TGTGCCAGCAGTGCCATTAGCGGGATGAGCGAGACCCAGTACTTC. Its translation: CASSAISGMSETQYF.